This T cell receptor (beta chain) was captured in a study of T cell responses to AZD1222 COVID-19 vaccine (dated by TCRdb to the early 2020s). Describing the broader study: A total of over 230 trial participants underwent TCR sequencing, of whom about 210 had received two doses of AZD1222 and roughly 26 had received two doses of the MenACWY control vaccine. Trial participants were enrolled by age into subgroups of 18-55, 56-69 and 70-plus years, and around 150, 28 and 57 TCR-sequenced participants, respectively, were included in these subgroups.

A note on this clone: The specificity of this receptor is unknown. The junction departs from germline at one end; a sequencing error may be responsible.

What the study reported, not specific to this receptor: Participants were mostly white British, with more females than males. The authors suggested clonal diversity may have been underestimated. Conclusions about previously exposed vaccinees are limited because only a handful of AZD1222 recipients were SARS-CoV-2 seropositive at baseline. Reportedly, almost half of the unique spike-specific TCRs recognized epitopes lying outside the regions that are mutated in the B.1.351 and B.1.1.7 variants. No day 14 peak-response samples were available, so repertoires were characterized only after the peak T cell response. In the small 56-69-year group, the increase in depth fell short of significance, most likely because of low power. Spike-specific TCR breadth and depth rose significantly after two AZD1222 doses compared with day 0 and with MenACWY recipients. The whole spike protein was spanned by vaccine-associated CD4 TCRs, and dominant responses were seen in regions 160-218 and 743-854.

Explained via the paper, the time point label denotes: about 28 days (+/-7) after the second vaccine dose. AZD1222 recipients whose second dose came at about 4 weeks and those whose second dose came at about 12 weeks were combined into one group, since spike-specific TCR depth and breadth did not differ between the two schedules. Samples from vaccinated people were obtained from the UK trials COV001 and COV002, which included a single-blind randomized controlled phase 2/3 trial of AZD1222 (ChAdOx1 nCoV-19) in healthy adults. For TCRbeta chain sequencing, PBMC samples from trial participants were taken at day 0 and at day 28 after the second dose. CDR1 and CDR2 are read off the germline V gene (reference sequence) as LNHDA and SQIVND. Taken from cysteine to phenylalanine, the CDR3 has 15 residues. CDR3 DNA is the only sequence kept; it has 45 bases, read in frame from the first base. The CDR3 regions of human TCRbeta chains were analyzed by immunosequencing. Regarding the original processing steps: TCRs in the repertoires were compared against a reference library of SARS-CoV-2-specific TCRs that had been generated with the MIRA antigen-specificity platform. Breadth was defined as the fraction of unique TCRs that were SARS-CoV-2-associated, and depth was defined as the fraction of total T cells that were SARS-CoV-2-associated. Using the MIRA data, every spike-specific TCR was mapped to the spike region that the TCR reacted to and assigned to either a CD4 or a CD8 class. Log10-transformed breadth and depth values were compared by one-way ANOVA with Sidak's multiple comparisons tests. TCRdb's version of the immuneACCESS table is confined to in-frame rearrangements and falls short of the full clone set. An unresolved V gene accounts for under half of the shortfall where checked; the remainder is of unknown origin. The V and J calls and clone size were taken over from that table, and D and trimming were inferred from the DNA. Here the sample has about 86,000 clones; roughly 90% occur a single time. 6.9% of the sample lies in the top ten.

The V and J segments used are TRBV19 and TRBJ1-3; the D segment cannot be called with confidence. This specimen consisted of peripheral blood, obtained 28 days after the second AZD1222 dose. This clonotype was sampled from an adult who received the AZD1222 COVID-19 vaccine. The nucleotides are TGTGCCAGTAGTATTGACACCACGTCTGGAAACACTATATATTTT. It specifies CASSIDTTSGNTIYF.